Below are 2 T cell receptor beta chains sequenced from a single sample in a study of regulatory T cells in long-lasting Graves disease. As for time point: newly diagnosed GD, antithyroid drugs for less than 3 months. RNA isolated from PBMCs was used to make the TCR library. To make TCR beta libraries, researchers used iRepertoire HTBI primers and Arm-PCR of CDR3 regions. TCRdb re-derived calls from the multiplex PCR reads in MiXCR, one entry per CDR3 protein. Of 350,000 to 400,000 distinct CDR3 sequences listed, 15% to 18% are singletons. This specimen was peripheral blood mononuclear cells (PBMCs), taken at new diagnosis, from a patient treated with antithyroid drugs. Receptors originate from a female donor with Graves disease.

This clonotype appeared many times. This chain links TRBV6-2 or TRBV6-3 with TRBJ2-3; D tentatively reads TRBD1 or TRBD2 (5 bases each). This CDR3 region has 13 residues. Deletions cut 6 bases from V and 14 bases from J, with 21 bases between. Germline CDR1 and CDR2: MNHEY and SVGEGT. CDR3 nucleotides: TGTGCCAGCAGGGACATAGCGCCCAGTCCCCCGTATTTT. Translation: CASRDIAPSPPYF.

This clonotype has at least ten counts. The gene calls are TRBV12-5 and TRBJ2-7; TRBD1 might be the D (5 bases). Germline V CDR1 and CDR2: LGHNT, FRNRAP. CDR3 length: 16 residues. Trimming removed 0 bases from V and 2 bases from J, with 14 bases in between. The CDR3 reads CASGLVLGRDPYEQYF. CDR3 nucleotides: TGTGCTAGTGGTTTGGTACTGGGCAGGGATCCCTACGAGCAGTACTTC.